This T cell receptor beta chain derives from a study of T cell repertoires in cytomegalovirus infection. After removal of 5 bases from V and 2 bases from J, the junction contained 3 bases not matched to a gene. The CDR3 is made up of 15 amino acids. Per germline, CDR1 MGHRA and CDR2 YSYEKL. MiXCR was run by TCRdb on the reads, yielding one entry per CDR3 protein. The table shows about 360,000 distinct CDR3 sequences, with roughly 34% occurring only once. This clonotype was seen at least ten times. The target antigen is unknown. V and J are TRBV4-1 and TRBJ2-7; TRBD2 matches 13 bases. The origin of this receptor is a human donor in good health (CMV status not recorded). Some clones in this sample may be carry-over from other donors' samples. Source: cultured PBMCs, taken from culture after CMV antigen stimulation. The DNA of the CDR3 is TGCGCCAGCAGCTTCGGGACTAGCGGGACCTACGAGCAGTACGTC. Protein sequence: CASSFGTSGTYEQYV.